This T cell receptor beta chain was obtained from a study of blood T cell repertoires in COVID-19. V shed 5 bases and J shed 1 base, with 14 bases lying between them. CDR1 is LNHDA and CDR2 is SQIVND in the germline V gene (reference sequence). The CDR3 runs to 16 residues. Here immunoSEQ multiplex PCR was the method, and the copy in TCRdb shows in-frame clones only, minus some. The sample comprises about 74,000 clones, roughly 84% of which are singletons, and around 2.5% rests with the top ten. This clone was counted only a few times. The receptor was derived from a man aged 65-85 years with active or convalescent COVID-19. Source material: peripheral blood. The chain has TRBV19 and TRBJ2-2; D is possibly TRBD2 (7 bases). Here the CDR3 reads CASSPTGGRNTGELFF. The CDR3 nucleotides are TGTGCCAGTAGTCCCACGGGGGGCCGGAACACCGGGGAGCTGTTTTTT.